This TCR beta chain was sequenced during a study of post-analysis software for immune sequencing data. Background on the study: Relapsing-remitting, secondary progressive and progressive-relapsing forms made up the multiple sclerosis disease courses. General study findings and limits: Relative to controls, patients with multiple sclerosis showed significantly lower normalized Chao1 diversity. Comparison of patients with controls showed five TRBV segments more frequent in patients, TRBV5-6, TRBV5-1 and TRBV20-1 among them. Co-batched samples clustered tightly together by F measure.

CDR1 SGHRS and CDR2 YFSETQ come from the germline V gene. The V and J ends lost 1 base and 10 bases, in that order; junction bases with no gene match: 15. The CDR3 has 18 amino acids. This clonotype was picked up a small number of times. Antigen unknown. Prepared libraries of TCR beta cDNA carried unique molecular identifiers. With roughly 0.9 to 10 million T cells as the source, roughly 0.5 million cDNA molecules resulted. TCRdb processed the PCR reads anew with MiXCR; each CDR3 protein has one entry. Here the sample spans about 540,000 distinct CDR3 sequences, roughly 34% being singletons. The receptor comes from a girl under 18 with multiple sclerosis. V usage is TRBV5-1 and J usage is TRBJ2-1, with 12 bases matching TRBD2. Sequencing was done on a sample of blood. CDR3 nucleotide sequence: TGCGCCAGCAGCTTGAGGCCTAGCGGGGGGGGCCGGGTAAGAGAGCAGTTCTTC. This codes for CASSLRPSGGGRVREQFF.